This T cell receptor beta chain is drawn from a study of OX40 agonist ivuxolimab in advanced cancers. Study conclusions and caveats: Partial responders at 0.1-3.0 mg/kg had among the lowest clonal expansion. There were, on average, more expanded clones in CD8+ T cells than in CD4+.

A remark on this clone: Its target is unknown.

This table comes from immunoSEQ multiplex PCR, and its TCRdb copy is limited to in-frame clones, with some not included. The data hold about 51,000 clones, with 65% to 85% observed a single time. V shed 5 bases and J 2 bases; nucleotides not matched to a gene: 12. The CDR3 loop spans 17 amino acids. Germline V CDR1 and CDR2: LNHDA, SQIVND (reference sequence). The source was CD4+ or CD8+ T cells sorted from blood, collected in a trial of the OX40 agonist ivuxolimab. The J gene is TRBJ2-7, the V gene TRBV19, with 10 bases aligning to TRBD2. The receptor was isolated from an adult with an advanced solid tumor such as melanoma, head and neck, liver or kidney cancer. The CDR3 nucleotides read TGTGCCAGTAGTGGCCGGTTGTCTAGCGGGAGACCCTACGAGCAGTACTTC. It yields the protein CASSGRLSSGRPYEQYF.